Listed below are T cell receptor beta chains from one sample, sequenced in a study of T cell changes during pregnancy in multiple sclerosis. The table came from immunoSEQ multiplex PCR; TCRdb's copy has only in-frame clones and leaves some out. Of approximately 90,000 clones listed, about nine tenths were seen once; the top ten hold about 2.5%. Source: peripheral blood, taken in the first trimester of pregnancy. These receptors were collected from a female donor with multiple sclerosis, enrolled in a pregnancy study. Both conserved end residues are part of each CDR3. D genes are given only for firm matches. Where a row states a size, it is once, few, many or the class of an expanded clone; other rows omit it.

13,TRBV9,.,TRBJ2-7,.,TGTGCCAGCAGCTCCGCGCCAACCGGGGAGCAGTACTTC,CASSSAPTGEQYF
14,TRBV11-2,.,TRBJ1-1,.,TGTGCCAGCAGCTTTGGAGGCATGAACACTGAAGCTTTCTTT,CASSFGGMNTEAFF
15,TRBV7-3,.,TRBJ2-3,.,TGTGCCAGCAGCTTATCCCCGGGTGGCACAGATACGCAGTATTTT,CASSLSPGGTDTQYF
13,TRBV5-4,TRBD1,TRBJ2-7,.,TGTGCCAGCAGTTTGACAGGGCGATTCGAGCAGTACTTC,CASSLTGRFEQYF
14,TRBV18,.,TRBJ1-1,few,TGTGCCAGCTCCCCCGACGGAGCGACGGCTGAAGCTTTCTTT,CASSPDGATAEAFF
14,TRBV11-3,.,TRBJ1-1,once,TGTGCCAGCAGCTTACTCGGTACAGGGTTAGAAGCTTTCTTT,CASSLLGTGLEAFF
14,TRBV5-1,.,TRBJ2-5,.,TGCGCCAGCAGCTCTGACAAGGACTTAGAGACCCAGTACTTC,CASSSDKDLETQYF
15,TRBV6-5,TRBD1,TRBJ1-1,.,TGTGCCAGCCGGCGGGGACAGGTGAAGAACACTGAAGCTTTCTTT,CASRRGQVKNTEAFF
14,TRBV5-8,.,TRBJ2-7,.,TGTGCCAGCAGCTTGGCAGGGTCCTCCTACGAGCAGTACTTC,CASSLAGSSYEQYF
13,TRBV5-1,.,TRBJ1-2,.,TGCGCCAGCAGCCCGGGACTCGGCTATGGCTACACCTTC,CASSPGLGYGYTF
11,TRBV7-2,.,TRBJ1-1,.,TGTGCCAGCAGCGCCTCCCTACGAGCTTTCTTT,CASSASLRAFF
13,TRBV18,.,TRBJ2-5,.,TGTGCCAGCTCACCACCCAGCCAAGAGACCCAGTACTTC,CASSPPSQETQYF
17,TRBV7-9,.,TRBJ2-1,.,TGTGCCAGCAGCCAGATTACGACTGAACGCGCGCTAGGTGAGCAGTTCTTC,CASSQITTERALGEQFF
14,TRBV9,.,TRBJ1-2,.,TGTGCCAGCAGCGTAGCGACGGACGGAGGTGGCTACACCTTC,CASSVATDGGGYTF
15,TRBV11-2,.,TRBJ2-3,few,TGTGCCAGCAGCCTTTACAGGGTTAGCACAGATACGCAGTATTTT,CASSLYRVSTDTQYF
14,TRBV5-1,TRBD2,TRBJ2-7,.,TGCGCCAGCAGCCCCGGGACTAGCGGGACCATCGGGTACTTC,CASSPGTSGTIGYF
15,TRBV7-2,TRBD2,TRBJ2-5,.,TGTGCCAGCAGCTTAACTAGCGGGAGATCGGAGACCCAGTACTTC,CASSLTSGRSETQYF
13,TRBV11-3,.,TRBJ2-5,.,TGTGCCAGCAGCCGCCGGAGGATGGAGACCCAGTACTTC,CASSRRRMETQYF
16,TRBV27,.,TRBJ2-7,.,TGTGCCAGCAGTTTATCGTGGCTAGCCATAACCTACGAGCAGTACTTC,CASSLSWLAITYEQYF
13,TRBV4-1,.,TRBJ1-2,.,TGCGCCAGCAGCCAAGAAAACAGCTATGGCTACACCTTC,CASSQENSYGYTF
13,TRBV7-9,.,TRBJ2-5,.,TGTGCCAGCAGCTTCTCAGTTCAAAACAGGGTAGACTTC,CASSFSVQNRVDF
14,TRBV11-2,.,TRBJ2-1,once,TGTGCCAGTTCTAGGAGTCTACACTACAATGAGCAGTTCTTC,CASSRSLHYNEQFF
14,TRBV6-5,.,TRBJ1-1,.,TGTGCCAGCAGTTACTCTGTTCGGGGGACTGAAGCTTTCTTT,CASSYSVRGTEAFF
11,TRBV19,.,TRBJ1-2,.,TGTGCCAGTAATCATAGGGGTGGCTACACCTTC,CASNHRGGYTF
19,TRBV11-3,TRBD1,TRBJ1-2,.,TGTGCCAGCAGCTCCCTCAACACCGTGGGACAGGACTTTAACTATGGCTACACCTTC,CASSSLNTVGQDFNYGYTF
15,TRBV28,.,TRBJ2-1,.,TGTGCCAGCAGTTCCCCCATCCGTCTAGACCGTGAGCAGTTCTTC,CASSSPIRLDREQFF
15,TRBV27,.,TRBJ2-7,once,TGTGCCAGCAGTTATACAGGTTATAGCTCCTACGAGCAGTACTTC,CASSYTGYSSYEQYF
15,TRBV15,.,TRBJ2-1,.,TGTGCCACCAGCAGAGAATTGCGCACTCTCGGTGAGCAGTTCTTC,CATSRELRTLGEQFF
15,TRBV7-2,.,TRBJ2-5,.,TGTGCCAGCAGCCTTATTGGACACCCCCAAGAGACCCAGTACTTC,CASSLIGHPQETQYF
14,TRBV7-9,.,TRBJ1-1,.,TGTGCCAGCAGCTTACTTGAAAGCAACACTGAAGCTTTCTTT,CASSLLESNTEAFF
19,TRBV11-3,TRBD2,TRBJ2-2,.,TGTGCCAGCAGCCCCAGACTAGCGGGGGGCTCGGCCAACACCGGGGAGCTGTTTTTT,CASSPRLAGGSANTGELFF
15,TRBV7-6,TRBD1,TRBJ2-7,.,TGTGCCAGCAGCTTAGGCGGGACAGGCGAATACGAGCAGTACTTC,CASSLGGTGEYEQYF
12,TRBV30,.,TRBJ2-5,.,TGTGCCTGGTCCCCGGGCCAAGAGACCCAGTACTTC,CAWSPGQETQYF
15,TRBV5-8,.,TRBJ2-1,.,TGTGCCAGCGAGTTCTCGGGACACTCCTACAATGAGCAGTTCTTC,CASEFSGHSYNEQFF
13,TRBV6-5,.,TRBJ1-1,.,TGTGCCAGCAGTTACCCGGGGAACACTGAAGCTTTCTTT,CASSYPGNTEAFF
15,TRBV28,TRBD1,TRBJ1-6,once,TGTGCCAGCAGCCTCCGGGACAGGCCCAATTCACCCCTCCACTTT,CASSLRDRPNSPLHF
20,TRBV30,.,TRBJ1-5,.,TGTGCCTGGAGTGTACGGTTGAGAGGCAGGGGAATCTGGGCCAATCAGCCCCAGCATTTT,CAWSVRLRGRGIWANQPQHF
15,TRBV7-2,TRBD1,TRBJ1-2,.,TGTGCCAGCAGCTTTACGGGACAGACTAACTATGGCTACACCTTC,CASSFTGQTNYGYTF
15,TRBV5-4,TRBD1,TRBJ1-2,once,TGTGCCAGCAGCTTAGGGACAGGGCATTTCGGTGGCTACACCTTC,CASSLGTGHFGGYTF
15,TRBV6-1,.,TRBJ2-5,.,TGTGCCAGCAGTGTGCGACAAGTCCTAAGGGAGACCCAGTACTTC,CASSVRQVLRETQYF
15,TRBV5-1,TRBD2,TRBJ2-1,.,TGCGCCAGCAGCTTGGGACTAGCCACGGACAATGAGCAGTTCTTC,CASSLGLATDNEQFF
16,TRBV5-5,TRBD1,TRBJ1-1,once,TGTGCCAGCAGCTTGGGACAGGGTAAAGGGGGGACTGAAGCTTTCTTT,CASSLGQGKGGTEAFF
15,TRBV7-2,.,TRBJ2-3,.,TGTGCCAGCAGCTGGCGGGACCCCAGCACAGATACGCAGTATTTT,CASSWRDPSTDTQYF
15,TRBV9,TRBD1,TRBJ1-1,few,TGTGCCAGCAGCGTAGAAGGGACAGTGAACACTGAAGCTTTCTTT,CASSVEGTVNTEAFF
11,TRBV19,.,TRBJ1-1,.,TGTGCCAGTAGTGCCGGACATCGGGCTTTCTTT,CASSAGHRAFF
16,TRBV5-4,TRBD2,TRBJ2-5,once,TGTGCCAGCAGCTGGGTGACGGGGGGGCCGGGAGAGACCCAGTACTTC,CASSWVTGGPGETQYF
16,TRBV7-8,.,TRBJ1-5,.,TGTGCCAGCAGTCTTAGTTGGGGAGATAGCAATCAGCCCCAGCATTTT,CASSLSWGDSNQPQHF
19,TRBV7-3,TRBD1,TRBJ1-5,.,TGTGCCAGCAGCCGAAGTCCCGGGACAGGGATCAGAACTAATCAGCCCCAGCATTTT,CASSRSPGTGIRTNQPQHF
17,TRBV4-1,TRBD2,TRBJ2-3,.,TGCGCCAGCAGCCTTTCCGGGACTAGCGGGAGCACAGATACGCAGTATTTT,CASSLSGTSGSTDTQYF
11,TRBV20-1,.,TRBJ1-1,.,TGCAGTGCTAGGCCGGGATATGAAGCTTTCTTT,CSARPGYEAFF
14,TRBV7-2,.,TRBJ1-5,.,TGTGCCAGCAGCCTAGGACAGACTAATCAGCCCCAGCATTTT,CASSLGQTNQPQHF
15,TRBV2,.,TRBJ1-6,.,TGTGCCAGCAGTGCCCCCCAGACGGGAAATTCACCCCTCCACTTT,CASSAPQTGNSPLHF
14,TRBV9,TRBD2,TRBJ2-7,.,TGTGCCAGCAGCGTAGGGGGGGGGAACTACGAGCAGTACTTC,CASSVGGGNYEQYF
17,TRBV5-1,TRBD2,TRBJ2-1,.,TGCGCCAGCAGGCGGACTAGCGGGGGGGTTTCGTACAATGAGCAGTTCTTC,CASRRTSGGVSYNEQFF
19,TRBV7-9,.,TRBJ1-5,once,TGTGCCAGCAGCCCCCAGTCGGAGTCCCTTGGAGTGAGCAATCAGCCCCAGCATTTT,CASSPQSESLGVSNQPQHF